This TCR beta chain appears in the sequencing data of a study of blood T cells in healthy people across ages (dated by TCRdb to about 2015). A note on the overall study: Template switching captured roughly one uniquely barcoded TCR beta cDNA molecule per two T cells in model experiments. To avoid experimental bias, donors of different ages were randomly spread across the sequencing lanes. To track age-related changes in TCR beta repertoire diversity, the study relied on deep sequencing normalized with unique cDNA molecular identifiers. Two additional independent replicas of 1 million unique cDNA reads from the same blood draw were analyzed for two donors (one aged 18 to 30 and one aged 80 or older). Four age groups were formed from the donors: young (average about 15 years), middle-aged (approximately 39), aged (approximately 60) and long-lived (approximately 78).

As encoded in the germline V gene, CDR1 is MNHNS while CDR2 is SASEGT. Including the terminal cysteine and phenylalanine, the CDR3 comprises 15 residues. Of the read, only the CDR3 DNA is kept; its 45 bases are in frame from base 1. V drops 1 base and J drops 2 bases, leaving 12 bases in between. Regarding this clonotype: Its antigen is still unknown. Per-base qualities were not stored, and no clone one base away is much larger.

The donors were some 36 Caucasian individuals from Russia, aged roughly 6 to 100 years, who were systemically healthy. About 9.8 milliliters of peripheral blood were drawn from each donor into EDTA-treated Vacutainer tubes. PBMCs were isolated by Ficoll-Paque density-gradient centrifugation, with at least 6 million obtained per sample. Total RNA was extracted from PBMCs with Trizol reagent, with at least 5.5 micrograms obtained per sample. The percentages of naive CD45RAhigh/CD27high T cells were determined by flow cytometry on a PBMC aliquot from every donor. The method was 5' RACE. The listed sequencing device is Illumina HiSeq 2500. A second PCR of roughly 7 to 12 cycles was run with a J-beta primer mix and a sample-barcoded 5' primer. A unique molecular identifier was introduced onto each TCR beta cDNA molecule by a template-switch 5' adaptor carrying 12 random nucleotides. Each sample yielded at least 2.5 million CDR3-containing paired-end reads. First-strand cDNA synthesis was performed from all RNA using the Mint cDNA synthesis kit, with priming by a TRBC-specific oligonucleotide. Following uracil-DNA glycosylase treatment, all cDNA underwent a first 18-cycle PCR with the universal primers M1SS and BC2_uni_R. On the study's bioinformatics: For normalization, 1 million high-quality reads were randomly selected from each sample, with every read carrying a distinct molecular identifier. Instead of being binned into consensus sequences, reads that shared molecular identifiers were thrown out. MiTCR, run with a Q25 quality threshold and the strictest error-elimination algorithm, handled CDR3 identification, clonotype clustering and error correction. A nonparametric unseen species model with Euler transformation was used to estimate a lower bound on total TCR beta diversity. TCRdb trimmed the raw reads at Q25, called clones with MiXCR and kept productive beta chains. A single entry per CDR3 protein holds the most common genes and DNA from its merged rows. It is TCRdb's table, rather than the study itself, that gives the V and J calls and clone size. This sample holds about 2 million distinct CDR3 sequences; roughly 49% were observed only once. Roughly 2% of the sample is taken by the ten largest.

Beyond this particular receptor, the publication reports: Observed TCR beta diversity per million T cells fell roughly linearly with age, and a significant reduction was already apparent by age roughly 41. Because profiling used bulk unsorted PBMCs, naive and antigen-experienced compartments could not be compared conclusively. Total diversity estimates from one million sequenced T cells were considered lower bounds and underestimates. Observed TCR beta diversity correlated strongly with the percentage of naive T cells measured by flow cytometry. Because the CMV infection status of the donors was unknown, age-related changes in expanded clonotypes may potentially have been confounded. The long-lived group showed more naive CD4+ T cells, fewer expanded clones and increased TCR diversity than the aged group, suggesting age selection.

The clonotype comes from a middle-aged woman in good health. Material for sequencing was blood. The rearrangement combines TRBV6-1 with TRBJ2-7; the D gene cannot be resolved reliably. This receptor has the CDR3 CASSEGPAETYEQYF. At the DNA level, the sequence is TGTGCCAGCAGTGAAGGTCCGGCGGAAACCTACGAGCAGTACTTC.